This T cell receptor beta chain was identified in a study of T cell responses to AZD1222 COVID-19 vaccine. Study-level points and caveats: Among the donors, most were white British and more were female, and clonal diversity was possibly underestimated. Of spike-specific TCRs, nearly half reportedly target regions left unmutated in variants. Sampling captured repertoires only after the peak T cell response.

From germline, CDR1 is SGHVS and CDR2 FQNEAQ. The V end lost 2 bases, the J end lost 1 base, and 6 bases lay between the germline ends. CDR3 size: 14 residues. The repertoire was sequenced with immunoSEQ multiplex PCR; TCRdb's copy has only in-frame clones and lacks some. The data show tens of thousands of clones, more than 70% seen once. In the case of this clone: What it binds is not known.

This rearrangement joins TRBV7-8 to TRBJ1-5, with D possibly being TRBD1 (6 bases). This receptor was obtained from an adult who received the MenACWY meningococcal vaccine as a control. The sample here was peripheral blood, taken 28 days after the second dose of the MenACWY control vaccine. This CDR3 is CASSLTGSNQPQHF. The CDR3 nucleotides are TGTGCCAGCAGCTTAACAGGGAGCAATCAGCCCCAGCATTTT. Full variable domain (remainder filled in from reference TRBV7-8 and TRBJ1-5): GAGVSQSPRYKVAKRGQDVALRCDPISGHVSLFWYQQALGQGPEFLTYFQNEAQLDKSGLPSDRFFAERPEGSVSTLKIQRTQQEDSAVYLCASSLTGSNQPQHFGDGTRLSIL.